A selection of T cell receptor beta chains follows, all from one sample in a study of chemoradiotherapy in HPV16-positive cancers. The data were produced by immunoSEQ multiplex PCR, yet TCRdb's version contains in-frame clones alone and is incomplete. In the table there are 13,000 or so clones, roughly nine tenths of which are singletons. The source was blood, collected from a patient who underwent chemoradiotherapy. The receptors here all came from a human donor with HPV-associated anogenital cancer. CDR3s include the opening cysteine and the closing phenylalanine or tryptophan. Fields, in order: J gene, clone size, D gene, V gene, CDR3 protein, CDR3 DNA. D genes are given only for firm matches. Expanded clones get a size class; other rows say once, few or many, or leave the size out.

TRBJ2-3 . . TRBV9 CASSGVLSTDTQYF TGTGCCAGCAGCGGAGTTCTTAGCACAGATACGCAGTATTTT
TRBJ2-4 . . TRBV30 CAWSVTNAKNIQYF TGTGCCTGGAGTGTAACGAACGCCAAAAACATTCAGTACTTC
TRBJ2-5 . . TRBV7-3 CASSLTPGRETQYF TGTGCCAGCAGCTTAACTCCGGGGCGGGAGACCCAGTACTTC
TRBJ1-1 . TRBD1 TRBV18 CASSPGQGGDTEAFF TGTGCCAGCTCACCAGGACAGGGCGGAGACACTGAAGCTTTCTTT
TRBJ2-2 once . TRBV4-1 CASSQDYGIGGPRAGELFF TGCGCCAGCAGCCAAGATTATGGGATCGGGGGGCCCCGAGCCGGGGAGCTGTTTTTT
TRBJ1-4 . . TRBV30 CAWSDGTGNEKLFF TGTGCCTGGAGTGATGGAACAGGGAATGAAAAACTGTTTTTT
TRBJ2-7 . . TRBV6-6 CASRDAGSSYEQYF TGTGCCAGCAGGGACGCTGGGAGCTCCTACGAGCAGTACTTC
TRBJ1-5 . TRBD1 TRBV15 CATSRVLDRVEEQPQHF TGTGCCACCAGCAGAGTCCTGGACAGGGTAGAGGAACAGCCCCAGCATTTT
TRBJ1-1 . . TRBV11-2 CASPEAFF TGTGCCAGCCCTGAAGCTTTCTTT
TRBJ2-1 . TRBD1 TRBV15 CATEAGGIDNEQFF TGTGCCACCGAGGCAGGGGGCATCGACAATGAGCAGTTCTTC
TRBJ2-3 once . TRBV2 CASSTGSTDTQYF TGTGCCAGCAGTACAGGGAGCACAGATACGCAGTATTTT
TRBJ1-5 . . TRBV19 CASSIVPRGNQPQHF TGTGCCAGTAGTATAGTACCCCGTGGAAATCAGCCCCAGCATTTT
TRBJ1-2 few TRBD1 TRBV10-1 CASSETDRGNGYTF TGCGCCAGCAGTGAAACGGACAGGGGAAATGGCTACACCTTC
TRBJ2-1 . TRBD2 TRBV19 CASSIGSGGHNEQFF TGTGCCAGTAGTATTGGTAGCGGGGGTCACAATGAGCAGTTCTTC
TRBJ1-5 . TRBD1 TRBV9 CASSVGTGLNQPQHF TGTGCCAGCAGCGTTGGGACAGGGTTAAACCAGCCCCAGCATTTT
TRBJ2-5 . . TRBV15 CATSREGAEQETQYF TGTGCCACCAGCAGAGAGGGGGCGGAACAAGAGACCCAGTACTTC
TRBJ1-6 . . TRBV11-2 CASREQGGRSPLHF TGTGCCAGCAGGGAACAGGGAGGGCGTTCACCCCTCCACTTT
TRBJ2-3 . TRBD2 TRBV7-2 CASSSTSGGYTDTQYF TGTGCCAGCAGCTCTACTAGCGGGGGCTACACAGATACGCAGTATTTT
TRBJ1-2 . . TRBV5-1 CASSVPGSSYGYTF TGCGCCAGCAGCGTTCCAGGGAGCTCCTATGGCTACACCTTC
TRBJ1-2 . TRBD1 TRBV7-9 CASSSLDRANYGYTF TGTGCCAGCAGCTCGTTGGACAGGGCCAACTATGGCTACACCTTC
TRBJ1-4 . TRBD1 TRBV5-1 CASSEDRGSEKLFF TGCGCCAGCAGCGAGGACAGGGGCAGTGAAAAACTGTTTTTT
TRBJ1-2 few TRBD1 TRBV29-1 CSVGTGATYGYTF TGCAGCGTGGGTACAGGGGCCACTTATGGCTACACCTTC
TRBJ2-1 . TRBD2 TRBV27 CASSPMLADYSYNEQFF TGTGCCAGCAGTCCCATGCTAGCGGACTACTCCTACAATGAGCAGTTCTTC